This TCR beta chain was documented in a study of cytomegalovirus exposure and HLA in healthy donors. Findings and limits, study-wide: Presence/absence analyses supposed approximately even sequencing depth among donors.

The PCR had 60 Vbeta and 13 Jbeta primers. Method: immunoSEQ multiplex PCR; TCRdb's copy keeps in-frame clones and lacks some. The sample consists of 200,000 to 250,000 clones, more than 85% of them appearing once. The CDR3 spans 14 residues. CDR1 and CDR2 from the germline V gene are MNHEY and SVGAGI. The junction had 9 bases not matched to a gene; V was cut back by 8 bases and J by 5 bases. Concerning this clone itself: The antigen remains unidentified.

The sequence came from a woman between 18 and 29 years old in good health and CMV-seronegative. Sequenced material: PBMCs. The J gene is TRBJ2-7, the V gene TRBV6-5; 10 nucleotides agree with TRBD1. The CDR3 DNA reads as TGTGCCAGCCTCCGGGACAGGGGTCATCACGAGCAGTACTTC. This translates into CASLRDRGHHEQYF.